These 18 T cell receptor beta chains originate from one sample sequenced in a study of cytomegalovirus exposure and HLA in healthy donors (TCRdb year 2017). The protocol used for the library was the immunoSEQ multiplex PCR assay. For the multiplex PCR, a mixture combining 60 forward primers for TCR Vbeta segments and 13 reverse primers for TCR Jbeta segments was used. TCRdb provides this immuneACCESS table in a form limited to in-frame rearrangements. Some clones are lacking; in checked studies, under half of them reflect an unresolved V gene, and why the rest are absent is not known. This sample is represented by about 76,000 clones; 80% to 90% of them were singletons. The ten top clones hold approximately 1.9% of the sample. Sequenced sample: PBMCs. The receptors were gathered from a woman aged 25 to 39 in good health and CMV-seronegative.

The CDR3 DNA reads as TGTGCCAGCAGCTTTAGCGGGAGGGCCAGGAATGAGCAGTTCTTC. This sequence encodes CASSFSGRARNEQFF. V usage is TRBV7-2 and J usage is TRBJ2-1, with 11 bases fitting TRBD2. The CDR3 covers 15 residues. Trimming took 3 bases from V and 7 from J; bases not matched to a gene: 5. CDR1 and CDR2 (germline): SGHTA, FQGNSA.

This clone was found a few times. The gene calls are TRBV19 and TRBJ2-2, with TRBD2 identical over 8 bases. Germline lookup yields CDR1 LNHDA and CDR2 SQIVND (reference sequence). Losses at the gene ends were 4 bases for V and 5 bases for J; bases not matched to a gene: 9. The CDR3 has 16 amino acids. CDR3 in amino acids: CASSSPGTRSTGELFF. As DNA, the CDR3 is TGTGCCAGTAGTAGCCCCGGGACTAGGTCTACCGGGGAGCTGTTTTTT.

V and J are TRBV30 and TRBJ1-1; no clear D gene. The CDR3 is 11 amino acids. Trimming pared 4 bases from V and 8 bases from J, leaving 11 bases between. Germline assignment: CDR1 GTSNPN and CDR2 SVGIG (reference sequence). CDR3 region: CAWTPGVEAFF. DNA of the CDR3: TGTGCCTGGACCCCAGGTGTGGAAGCTTTCTTT.

The chain combines TRBV9 with TRBJ2-1; TRBD2 aligns across 13 bases. CDR1 and CDR2 from the germline V gene are SGDLS and YYNGEE. V lost 3 bases to trimming and J lost 4 bases; unmatched junction nucleotides: 4. The CDR3 sequence is 16 residues long. As DNA, the CDR3 is TGTGCCAGCAGCGAGGGACTAGCGGGATGGTACAATGAGCAGTTCTTC. Protein product: CASSEGLAGWYNEQFF.

Turning to this clone: At one end, the junction sequence differs from germline, possibly due to a read error. Other DNA sequences in the sample encode the same CDR3. The chain carries TRBV30 and TRBJ2-1, with D perhaps matching TRBD2 (5 bases). CDR3 length: 15 amino acids. CDR1 GTSNPN and CDR2 SVGIG come from the germline V gene (reference sequence). The CDR3: CAWSLGRIAGDEQFF. In DNA, the CDR3 is TGTGCCTGGAGTCTCGGGCGTATCGCCGGGGATGAGCAATTCTTC.

CDR3 amino acids: CANPTRYSGANVLTF. The DNA for the CDR3 is TGCGCCAACCCGACTCGGTACTCTGGGGCCAACGTCCTGACTTTC. The V call is TRBV10-1, the J call TRBJ2-6; D call uncertain. The CDR3 is made up of 15 amino acids. CDR1 and CDR2 from the germline V gene are WNHNN and SYGVQD (reference sequence). With 10 bases removed from V and 0 bases from J, the gap between germline ends came to 13 bases.

The CDR3 spells CASSMSAGAEGYTF. The CDR3 DNA is TGTGCCAGTAGTATGTCGGCAGGGGCAGAGGGCTACACCTTC. This rearrangement joins TRBV19 to TRBJ1-2; D is possibly TRBD1 (6 bases). V lost 3 bases and J 8 bases, leaving 16 bases between the germline ends. Germline lookup yields CDR1 LNHDA and CDR2 SQIVND (reference sequence). The CDR3 sequence is 14 residues long.

The chain recombines TRBV5-1 with TRBJ2-7; 8 bases agree with TRBD2. The DNA end is a closer match to TRBJ2-1, so the J assignment may be wrong. This CDR3 comprises 16 residues. Germline-derived CDR1 and CDR2 are SGHRS and YFSETQ. The CDR3 DNA reads TGCGCCAGCAGCTTGTCCGGCGGGAGGTCATACAATGAGCAGTTCTTC. This gives the protein CASSLSGGRSYNEQFF.

This clone has a single count. The CDR3 sequence is CASRAYGAGAQLGGGELFF. The CDR3 bases are TGCGCCAGCAGGGCCTATGGGGCGGGAGCCCAACTAGGGGGCGGGGAGCTGTTTTTT. V and J are TRBV23-1 and TRBJ2-2; perhaps TRBD2 as D (7 bases). TRBV23-1 belongs to the ORF category, with a function that is uncertain. Trimming took 6 bases from V and 7 from J, leaving 30 bases between them. CDR3 size: 19 residues.

This chain connects TRBV28 to TRBJ2-1, with D perhaps TRBD2 (6 bases). Looked up from germline, CDR1 is MDHEN and CDR2 is SYDVKM. Trimming cost V 1 base and J 6 bases, with 25 bases left between them. The CDR3 has 19 residues. This CDR3 reads CASSLLTGGDHSGLNEQFF. CDR3 DNA sequence: TGTGCCAGCAGTTTATTAACGGGCGGCGACCACTCGGGACTCAATGAGCAGTTCTTC.

The chain uses TRBV11-3 and TRBJ2-1; perhaps TRBD2 as D (5 bases). Germline CDR1 and CDR2: SGHNT and YENEEA. This CDR3 is built from 14 residues. The V end lost 2 bases, the J end lost 6 bases, and 11 bases lay between the germline ends. The CDR3, as DNA: TGTGCCAGCAGCTTAAGGCTAGCCCCCAATGAGCAGTTCTTC. Encoded protein: CASSLRLAPNEQFF.

The rearrangement joins TRBV6-5 to TRBJ1-1, with 10 bases lining up with TRBD1. CDR3 length equals 15 residues. From germline, CDR1 is MNHEY and CDR2 SVGAGI. The V and J ends lost 0 bases and 7 bases, in that order; junction bases with no gene match: 5. This chain's CDR3 is CASSYSQTGGIEAFF. The CDR3 DNA follows: TGTGCCAGCAGTTACTCTCAGACAGGGGGCATTGAAGCTTTCTTT.

CDR3 coding DNA: TGTGCCAGCAGCATGGGTGGACTAGCGGGCGAGCAGTTCTTC. Translation gives CASSMGGLAGEQFF. V and J are TRBV7-3 and TRBJ2-1; TRBD2 agrees at 11 bases. The germline gives CDR1 SGHTA, CDR2 FQGTGA. V lost 5 bases and J lost 10; bases outside the gene matches: 7. The length of the CDR3 is 14 residues.

This clone was observed a single time. This chain links TRBV28 with TRBJ2-7; 10 bases align to TRBD2. Germline V CDR1 and CDR2: MDHEN, SYDVKM. The CDR3 extends over 13 amino acids. Trimming removed 7 bases from V and 4 bases from J; junction bases left unmatched: 4. CDR3 in amino acids: CASTTSGLYEQYF. The CDR3 DNA sequence: TGTGCCAGCACGACTAGCGGGTTATACGAGCAGTACTTC.

This clone was observed a few times. V usage is TRBV19 and J usage is TRBJ2-2, with 9 positions matching TRBD2. Germline lookup yields CDR1 LNHDA and CDR2 SQIVND (reference sequence). This CDR3 spans 14 amino acids. The J segment lost 6 bases and the V segment lost 6 bases, leaving 5 bases of the junction unmatched. CDR3 sequence reads: CASRGGRAPGELFF. For the CDR3, the DNA is TGTGCCAGTAGGGGCGGGAGGGCCCCCGGGGAGCTGTTTTTT.

V gene TRBV5-4 combines with J gene TRBJ1-2, with a tentative D call TRBD1 (5 bases). This CDR3 has 14 residues. Trimming took off 4 bases at V and 6 bases at J, with 16 bases between the two ends. Germline V gene sequence: CDR1 SGHNT, CDR2 YYREEE (reference sequence). The CDR3 loop is CASSLQGRGNGYTF. CDR3 coding DNA: TGTGCCAGCAGCCTCCAGGGCCGGGGGAATGGCTACACCTTC.

This chain joins TRBV6-1 and TRBJ2-6; 11 bases agree with TRBD1. Unmatched junction bases numbered 1, after V lost 4 bases and J lost 2 bases. CDR3 length: 16 amino acids. CDR1 MNHNS and CDR2 SASEGT come from the germline V gene. CDR3 nucleotide sequence: TGTGCCAGCAGTGCGGACAGGGGGCCTGGGGCCAACGTCCTGACTTTC. This sequence encodes CASSADRGPGANVLTF.

This sequence joins TRBV9 and TRBJ1-2; no clear D. The length of the CDR3 is 13 residues. Trimming took off 2 bases at V and 11 bases at J, with 16 bases between the two ends. In germline, CDR1 is SGDLS, CDR2 YYNGEE. This CDR3 is CASSVVSGRRYTF. DNA for the CDR3: TGTGCCAGCAGCGTGGTCTCAGGCCGGAGGTACACCTTC. The variable domain in full, with the rest retrieved from reference TRBV9 and TRBJ1-2, is DSGVTQTPKHLITATGQRVTLRCSPRSGDLSVYWYQQSLDQGLQFLIQYYNGEERAKGNILERFSAQQFPDLHSELNLSSLELGDSALYFCASSVVSGRRYTFGSGTRLTVV.